This T cell receptor (beta chain) emerged from a study of CD8 T cells in ankylosing spondylitis. Regarding the study as a whole: CD8+ cells made up the disease-linked clones, which were relatively rare in peripheral blood. A motif in TCR beta, a set of eight highly homologous variants, appeared characteristic of ankylosing spondylitis blood. In ankylosing spondylitis patients, matched synovial fluid reportedly showed significant enrichment of disease-linked clones.

There are a few counts of this clonotype. Its matching antigen is unknown. Construction of TCR beta libraries was performed using quantitative 5'-RACE with molecular barcodes. Each CDR3 protein is one row after TCRdb ran MiXCR on the 5' RACE reads. The sample records 400,000 or so distinct CDR3 sequences, roughly a quarter being singletons. This TCR was recovered from a male donor with ankylosing spondylitis. Sequencing was done on a sample of blood, either unsorted or a sorted T cell fraction (not recorded which).

CDR3 sequence (DNA): TGTGCCAGCAGCCCCACTAGCGGGACCGGCGAGCAGTACTTC. Its protein product is CASSPTSGTGEQYF. The chain couples TRBV7-2 to TRBJ2-7, with TRBD2 matching 10 bases. This CDR3 spans 14 amino acids. Germline CDR1 is SGHTA and CDR2 is FQGNSA. Unmatched junction bases numbered 7, after V lost 5 bases and J lost 6 bases.